The 13 T cell receptor beta chains presented below share a single source sample, sequenced in a study of T cell responses to AZD1222 COVID-19 vaccine. Assay: immunoSEQ multiplex PCR; the TCRdb copy retains only in-frame clones and omits some. The profile shows some 170,000 clones, approximately 90% of them singletons. Sample: peripheral blood, taken 28 days after the second AZD1222 dose. Every receptor here comes from an adult who received the AZD1222 COVID-19 vaccine.

V is TRBV12-5 and J is TRBJ1-1, with D unclear. Germline CDR1 is LGHNT and CDR2 is FRNRAP. This CDR3 region has 13 residues. The V end was cut by 5 bases, the J end by 4 bases, with 11 bases between. The CDR3 DNA is TGTGCTAGTGGTGCCAGACGAGGCACTGAAGCTTTCTTT. This translates into CASGARRGTEAFF.

V usage is TRBV7-8 and J usage is TRBJ1-3; D is ambiguous. Trimming cost V 5 bases and J 4 bases, with 3 bases left between them. The CDR3 sequence is 11 residues long. Germline CDR1 reads SGHVS; CDR2 reads FQNEAQ. Here the CDR3 reads CASSPGNTIYF. CDR3 bases: TGTGCCAGCAGCCCGGGAAACACCATATATTTT. The full variable domain, rest sourced from reference TRBV7-8 and TRBJ1-3, is GAGVSQSPRYKVAKRGQDVALRCDPISGHVSLFWYQQALGQGPEFLTYFQNEAQLDKSGLPSDRFFAERPEGSVSTLKIQRTQQEDSAVYLCASSPGNTIYFGEGSWLTVV.

The CDR3 protein is CASTSGVRETQYF. The CDR3 DNA reads as TGCGCCAGCACCTCGGGGGTCAGGGAGACCCAGTACTTC. V gene TRBV10-2 combines with J gene TRBJ2-5, with D maybe TRBD2 (6 bases). The V end lost 7 bases, the J end lost 5 bases, and 14 bases lay between the germline ends. The CDR3 is 13 residues long. The V gene's germline CDR1 is WSHSY and CDR2 SAAADI.

The chain joins TRBV6-2 or TRBV6-3 to TRBJ1-6; D ambiguous. In germline, CDR1 is MNHEY, CDR2 SVGEGT. The CDR3 covers 12 residues. With 4 bases removed from V and 7 bases from J, the gap between germline ends came to 5 bases. CDR3 sequence (DNA): TGTGCCAGCAGTTTCCCGAATTCACCCCTCCACTTT. This codes for CASSFPNSPLHF.

The chain is built from TRBV27 and TRBJ2-7; D is ambiguous. Germline CDR1 and CDR2: MNHEY and SMNVEV (reference sequence). The CDR3 sequence is 14 residues long. Trimming took 3 bases from V and 4 from J, leaving 13 bases between them. The CDR3 DNA reads as TGTGCCAGCAGTTTGGACGCAACCTTTTACGAGCAGTACTTC. Encoded protein: CASSLDATFYEQYF.

The chain employs TRBV4-1 and TRBJ1-2; D might be TRBD1 (5 bases). Germline values: CDR1 MGHRA, CDR2 YSYEKL. CDR3 length: 12 amino acids. Trimming shortened V by 6 bases and J by 2 bases, and 7 bases separated the two germline ends. The CDR3 sequence: CASRGPNYGYTF. In DNA, the CDR3 is TGCGCCAGCAGGGGGCCAAACTATGGCTACACCTTC.

Remarks on this clone: This clone may be a read error of a much larger clone one base away. Other DNA sequences in this specimen translate into the identical CDR3. The V and J genes are TRBV13 and TRBJ1-2; D not resolved. The ends were cut back, 3 bases at V and 8 bases at J, with 16 bases in the middle. The CDR3 consists of 14 residues. Germline V gene data show CDR1 as PRHDT and CDR2 as FYEKMQ (reference sequence). DNA of the CDR3: TGTGCCAGCAGCTTGGATGGGCAGGCGGGGGGCTACACCTTC. Protein sequence: CASSLDGQAGGYTF.

This clone has more than one count but fewer than ten. The rearrangement uses TRBV3-1 (or the pseudogene TRBV3-2) and TRBJ1-1, with D unclear. Germline-derived CDR1 and CDR2 are LGHDT and YNNKEL (reference sequence). CDR3 length: 15 residues. With 1 base removed from V and 0 bases from J, the gap between germline ends came to 9 bases. The CDR3 here is CASSQGIRMNTEAFF. CDR3 DNA: TGTGCCAGCAGCCAAGGGATAAGGATGAACACTGAAGCTTTCTTT.

The genes are TRBV6-5 and TRBJ1-5, with D possibly being TRBD1 (5 bases). CDR3 length: 12 amino acids. Trimming removed 7 bases from V and 5 bases from J, with 9 bases in between. Germline loops: CDR1 MNHEY, CDR2 SVGAGI. This CDR3 is CASTRDHQPQHF. CDR3 DNA sequence: TGTGCCAGCACCCGGGACCATCAGCCCCAGCATTTT.

The chain is built from TRBV29-1 and TRBJ2-3; D is unresolved. The CDR3 is made up of 13 amino acids. Per the germline V gene, CDR1 is SQVTM and CDR2 is ANQGSEA. Deletions cut 2 bases from V and 2 bases from J, with 8 bases between. The CDR3 bases are TGCAGCGTTGAACCCCAGGACACAGATACGCAGTATTTT. Its translation: CSVEPQDTDTQYF.

This sequence joins TRBV18 and TRBJ1-1; D gene ambiguous. Germline CDR1 KGHSH, CDR2 LQKENI. This CDR3 is 14 amino acids long. Deletions cut 7 bases from V and 5 bases from J, with 17 bases between. CDR3 sequence: CASYLSGVGTEAFF. CDR3 sequence (DNA): TGTGCCAGCTATCTGAGCGGCGTTGGTACTGAAGCTTTCTTT. Variable domain in full (rest from reference TRBV18 and TRBJ1-1): NAGVMQNPRHLVRRRGQEARLRCSPMKGHSHVYWYRQLPEEGLKFMVYLQKENIIDESGMPKERFSAEFPKEGPSILRIQQVVRGDSAAYFCASYLSGVGTEAFFGQGTRLTVV.

This clone was detected once. The V and J genes are TRBV11-3 and TRBJ2-1, with 10 positions matching TRBD1. CDR1 is SGHNT, CDR2 YENEEA, per germline. With 0 bases clipped from V and 8 bases from J, the junction kept 7 bases outside the gene matches. The CDR3 contains 16 residues. The CDR3 DNA is TGTGCCAGCAGCTTAGATCCCGGGACAGGGGCCGATGAGCAGTTCTTC. Translated, it gives CASSLDPGTGADEQFF.

The chain joins TRBV15 to TRBJ2-5; D not resolved. Deletions cut 6 bases from V and 5 bases from J, with 7 bases between. Germline V lookup: CDR1 LNHNV, CDR2 YYDKDF (reference sequence). The CDR3 has 11 residues. As DNA, the CDR3 is TGTGCCACCAGGGCAGGCGAGACCCAGTACTTC. As protein: CATRAGETQYF.